One sample yielded the 20 T cell receptor beta chains listed below, sequenced in a study of cytomegalovirus exposure and HLA in healthy donors. Primers included in the PCR were 60 Vbeta and 13 Jbeta primers. Profiling relied on immunoSEQ multiplex PCR, and the TCRdb table lists in-frame clones only, not all of them. The sample contains roughly 62,000 clones, less than 85% of which appear only once. Sample: PBMCs. The receptors stem from a woman aged 25 to 39 in good health and CMV-seronegative.

This chain connects TRBV28 to TRBJ2-7, with 7 bases fitting TRBD1. The CDR3 has 15 residues. After removal of 6 bases from V and 0 bases from J, the junction contained 8 bases not matched to a gene. The germline V gene has CDR1 MDHEN and CDR2 SYDVKM. In nucleotides, the CDR3 is TGTGCCAGCAGCGCCGGACAGGCATACTCCTACGAGCAGTACTTC. Amino acid sequence: CASSAGQAYSYEQYF.

V is TRBV18 and J is TRBJ2-1, with 8 bases matching TRBD1. The CDR3 consists of 15 residues. V lost 2 bases and J lost 6; bases outside the gene matches: 6. From germline, CDR1 is KGHSH and CDR2 LQKENI. The CDR3 region has the DNA TGTGCCAGCTCACCAGCAGCAGGGGGCGGCAATGAGCAGTTCTTC. This gives the protein CASSPAAGGGNEQFF.

The chain is built from TRBV7-6 and TRBJ2-2, with TRBD2 identical over 11 bases. Germline assignment: CDR1 SGHVS and CDR2 FNYEAQ. V was clipped by 5 bases and J by 6 bases; unmatched bases: 8. The CDR3 sequence is 16 residues long. The CDR3 DNA is TGTGCCAGCAGCCCACGGGGACTAGCGGTGGCCGGGGAGCTGTTTTTT. It specifies CASSPRGLAVAGELFF.

On this clone itself: Other DNA sequences within the sample encode an identical CDR3. V and J are TRBV5-6 and TRBJ1-2; TRBD1 agrees at 7 bases. Unmatched junction bases numbered 2, after V lost 0 bases and J lost 6 bases. Germline V gives CDR1 SGHDT, CDR2 YYEEEE. CDR3 length: 13 amino acids. The CDR3 sequence is CASSLGQGDGYTF. The CDR3 DNA reads TGTGCCAGCAGCTTGGGACAGGGTGATGGCTACACCTTC.

The V and J genes are TRBV5-1 and TRBJ2-7; a possible D gene is TRBD1 (6 bases). The germline gives CDR1 SGHRS, CDR2 YFSETQ. The V end was cut by 4 bases, the J end by 0 bases, with 14 bases between. CDR3 length: 15 residues. The chain's CDR3 is CASSPTQGPSYEQYF. As DNA, the CDR3 is TGCGCCAGCAGCCCCACACAGGGTCCCTCCTACGAGCAGTACTTC.

The CDR3 nucleotides are TGTGCCATCAGTGAAGGGACAGGGTCCTACGAGCAGTACGTC. Amino acid sequence: CAISEGTGSYEQYV. The J gene is TRBJ2-7, the V gene TRBV10-3, with 9 bases matching TRBD1. This CDR3 is built from 14 residues. Germline lookup yields CDR1 ENHRY and CDR2 SYGVKD. The ends lost 3 bases at V and 1 base at J; junction bases unmatched: 1.

The V and J genes are TRBV28 and TRBJ1-3; D may be TRBD1 (6 bases). Germline V gene sequence: CDR1 MDHEN, CDR2 SYDVKM. V lost 6 bases and J 4 bases, leaving 13 bases between the germline ends. The CDR3 has 14 residues. The CDR3 DNA reads TGTGCCAGCAGGAAGGGGGTTGCCGGAAACACCATATATTTT. Protein product: CASRKGVAGNTIYF.

J is TRBJ1-1 and V is TRBV7-8; a possible D gene is TRBD1 (5 bases). The CDR3 length is 16 residues. The V end lost 1 base, the J end lost 5 bases, and 17 bases lay between the germline ends. Germline CDR1 and CDR2: SGHVS and FQNEAQ. The CDR3 sequence is CASSLGGGLDGTEAFF. CDR3 sequence (DNA): TGTGCCAGCAGCTTAGGGGGGGGGTTGGATGGAACTGAAGCTTTCTTT.

The chain links TRBV27 to TRBJ2-5, with 12 positions matching TRBD2. The length of the CDR3 is 17 residues. Germline assignment: CDR1 MNHEY and CDR2 SMNVEV (reference sequence). V shed 6 bases and J 4 bases; nucleotides not matched to a gene: 12. CDR3 DNA: TGTGCCAGCAGGGCACTAGCGGGAGGCCGGCGGGGAGAGACCCAGTACTTC. This gives the protein CASRALAGGRRGETQYF.

The CDR3 DNA follows: TGTGCCAGCTCATCTAACAGGGGTCCCTACAATGAGCAGTTCTTC. Translation: CASSSNRGPYNEQFF. The chain combines TRBV18 with TRBJ2-1; TRBD1 aligns across 7 bases. V gave up 5 bases and J gave up 2 bases; unmatched junction bases: 6. CDR3 size: 15 residues. The germline V gene has CDR1 KGHSH and CDR2 LQKENI.

This clone is a singleton in its sample. The chain has TRBV2 and TRBJ2-5, with 9 nucleotides matching TRBD1. This CDR3 contains 15 residues. V trimming: 7 bases; J trimming: 1 base; junction bases outside the gene matches: 7. Germline CDR1 and CDR2: SNHLY and FYNNEI. This chain's CDR3 is CASMEDRGGQETQYF. In DNA form, the CDR3 reads TGTGCCAGCATGGAGGACAGGGGTGGCCAAGAGACCCAGTACTTC.

V usage is TRBV28 and J usage is TRBJ2-7; 7 nucleotides align to TRBD2. Germline loops: CDR1 MDHEN, CDR2 SYDVKM. The length of the CDR3 is 13 residues. V shed 7 bases and J 7 bases; nucleotides not matched to a gene: 10. The CDR3 DNA reads as TGTGCCAGCACTCATAGGACTAGTAAGGAGCAGTACTTC. It yields the protein CASTHRTSKEQYF.

J is TRBJ1-4 and V is TRBV30, with D hard to call. From germline, CDR1 is GTSNPN and CDR2 SVGIG (reference sequence). Between the trimmed V and J ends, which lost 8 bases and 5 bases, there was a span of 9 bases. The CDR3 runs to 11 residues. The CDR3 bases are TGTGCCCGGGCGGGGAATGAAAAACTGTTTTTT. It codes for CARAGNEKLFF.

The chain recombines TRBV7-8 with TRBJ2-7; 12 positions agree with TRBD2. This CDR3 is built from 14 residues. Germline V lookup: CDR1 SGHVS, CDR2 FQNEAQ. The junction had 2 bases not matched to a gene; V was cut back by 4 bases and J by 4 bases. The chain's CDR3 is CASSSGLAGYEQYF. The CDR3 DNA follows: TGTGCCAGCAGCTCGGGACTAGCGGGTTACGAGCAGTACTTC. Supplemented by reference TRBV7-8 and TRBJ2-7, the full variable domain reads GAGVSQSPRYKVAKRGQDVALRCDPISGHVSLFWYQQALGQGPEFLTYFQNEAQLDKSGLPSDRFFAERPEGSVSTLKIQRTQQEDSAVYLCASSSGLAGYEQYFGPGTRLTVT.

This rearrangement joins TRBV5-6 to TRBJ2-7; 7 nucleotides line up with TRBD1. Germline V lookup: CDR1 SGHDT, CDR2 YYEEEE. This CDR3 is built from 13 residues. V was pared by 3 bases and J by 4 bases, with 4 bases of the junction left unmatched. This CDR3 reads CASSYGTAYEQYF. CDR3 bases: TGTGCCAGCAGCTATGGGACAGCGTACGAGCAGTACTTC.

J is TRBJ2-1 and V is TRBV21-1; the table's D call, TRBD2, has no DNA check behind it. TRBV21-1 is assigned pseudogene status. There are 14 residues in the CDR3. The CDR3 is CATLPKSSYNEQFF. Here the CDR3 DNA reads TGTGCCACCCTGCCTAAGAGCTCCTACAATGAGCAGTTCTTC.

The gene calls are TRBV4-3 and TRBJ2-7; a weak D match, TRBD2 (5 bases). This CDR3 region has 13 residues. Trimming stripped 0 bases from V and 10 bases from J, with 13 bases between. CDR1 is LGHNA and CDR2 is YSLEER in the germline V gene. DNA of the CDR3: TGCGCCAGCAGCCAAGATATAGGGAGTCCCCAGTACGTC. Residues: CASSQDIGSPQYV.

The gene calls are TRBV4-2 and TRBJ2-4, with D tentatively TRBD2 (5 bases). Trimming took 0 bases from V and 0 from J, leaving 15 bases between them. The CDR3 length is 18 residues. CDR1 LGHNA and CDR2 YNFKEQ come from the germline V gene. The CDR3 is CASSQEQSQGLAKNIQYF. In nucleotides, the CDR3 is TGTGCCAGCAGCCAAGAGCAATCACAAGGACTAGCCAAAAACATTCAGTACTTC.

This chain connects TRBV2 to TRBJ1-6; D not resolved. Between the trimmed V and J ends, which lost 4 bases and 5 bases, there was a span of 6 bases. The CDR3 has 13 amino acids. Germline V gene data show CDR1 as SNHLY and CDR2 as FYNNEI. DNA of the CDR3: TGTGCCAGCAGTGGAGAAAATAATTCACCCCTCCACTTT. It yields the protein CASSGENNSPLHF.

This chain links TRBV5-1 with TRBJ2-1; 11 positions agree with TRBD2. Unmatched junction bases numbered 3, after V lost 1 base and J lost 3 bases. The CDR3 runs to 16 residues. Germline lookup yields CDR1 SGHRS and CDR2 YFSETQ. The DNA for the CDR3 is TGCGCCAGCAGCTTGTTAGCGGGAGGGGGCTACAATGAGCAGTTCTTC. Amino acid sequence: CASSLLAGGGYNEQFF.